A selection of T cell receptor beta chains follows, all from one sample in a study of patients and donors after allogeneic stem cell transplantation. TCRdb processed the RT-PCR reads anew with MiXCR; each CDR3 protein has one entry. This table holds 150,000 to 200,000 distinct CDR3 sequences, 40% to 45% found once. Sequenced input: blood, either unsorted or a sorted T cell fraction (not recorded which). The source of these receptors is a human donor who was either an allogeneic HSCT recipient or a stem cell or donor lymphocyte infusion donor (not recorded which). It is not recorded whose cells these are; they may come from a transplant donor. CDR3s include the opening cysteine and the closing phenylalanine or tryptophan. Fields, in order: CDR3 DNA, CDR3 protein, D gene, J gene, V gene, clone size. The D gene is left open where the match is weak. Some rows have no size entry. The others give once, few or many, or a class for an expanded clone.

DNA: TGCGCCAGCAGCTTGGCTGGGGGCTCTGGAAACACCATATATTTT
CDR3: CASSLAGGSGNTIYF
D: -
J: TRBJ1-3
V: TRBV5-1
size: -

DNA: TGTGCCAGCAGCCCCGGGACAAAGAGGCACTATGGCTACACCTTC
CDR3: CASSPGTKRHYGYTF
D: -
J: TRBJ1-2
V: TRBV6-2/TRBV6-3
size: few

DNA: TGCGCCAGCAGCCAAGATCACCGAGTTAATGAGCAGTTCTTC
CDR3: CASSQDHRVNEQFF
D: -
J: TRBJ2-1
V: TRBV4-3
size: -

DNA: TGTGCCAGCAGCCTAGGGACAATCCAAGCTTTCTTT
CDR3: CASSLGTIQAFF
D: -
J: TRBJ1-1
V: TRBV5-6
size: -

DNA: TGTGCCAGTAGTACCGGACAAATCAATCAGCCCCAGCATTTT
CDR3: CASSTGQINQPQHF
D: -
J: TRBJ1-5
V: TRBV19
size: few

DNA: TGTGCCAGCAGTTACTCTATGGCCGGGGCCAATGAGCAGTTCTTC
CDR3: CASSYSMAGANEQFF
D: -
J: TRBJ2-1
V: TRBV6-6
size: -

DNA: TGTGCCAGCAGGCCCGGGGGGGGACTAGCGGGCCGATCCTACGAGCAGTACTTC
CDR3: CASRPGGGLAGRSYEQYF
D: TRBD2
J: TRBJ2-7
V: TRBV28
size: -

DNA: TGTGCCACCAGTGCCGGCACGGCGGGACTAGCCTACAATGAGCAGTTCTTC
CDR3: CATSAGTAGLAYNEQFF
D: TRBD2
J: TRBJ2-1
V: TRBV24-1
size: few

DNA: TGTGCCACTGAGGGGGAGGCGGGCAATCAGCCCCAGCATTTT
CDR3: CATEGEAGNQPQHF
D: -
J: TRBJ1-5
V: TRBV10-3
size: few

DNA: TGTGCCAGCAGCGTGGAGGGGGATCCACCCCTCCACTTT
CDR3: CASSVEGDPPLHF
D: -
J: TRBJ1-6
V: TRBV9
size: few

DNA: TGTGCCAGCAGCCTTGGACACGGCCAAGCACAAGAGACCCAGTACTTC
CDR3: CASSLGHGQAQETQYF
D: -
J: TRBJ2-5
V: TRBV7-3
size: few

DNA: TGTGCCAGCAGTTACTCGAGCCCCGGACAGTCCTACGAGCAGTACTTC
CDR3: CASSYSSPGQSYEQYF
D: -
J: TRBJ2-7
V: TRBV6-5
size: -

DNA: TGTGCCAGCAGCTCCGGAGGGGGGGACTTATCCTACAATGAGCAGTTCTTC
CDR3: CASSSGGGDLSYNEQFF
D: -
J: TRBJ2-1
V: TRBV11-1
size: -

DNA: TGTGCCACAGGAACCGGGGAGCTGTTTTTT
CDR3: CATGTGELFF
D: -
J: TRBJ2-2
V: TRBV7-8
size: -

DNA: TGTGCCAGCAGCTCAACACAGGCCTACAATGAGCAGTTCTTC
CDR3: CASSSTQAYNEQFF
D: -
J: TRBJ2-1
V: TRBV7-3
size: few

DNA: TGTGCCACCAGCTCGGGATTGGGCGAGCAGCACTTC
CDR3: CATSSGLGEQHF
D: -
J: TRBJ2-7
V: TRBV15
size: -

DNA: TGTGCCAGCAGCTTCGGGGGCAAGGGGGAAAAACTGTTTTTT
CDR3: CASSFGGKGEKLFF
D: -
J: TRBJ1-4
V: TRBV7-2
size: -

DNA: TGTGCCAGCGGGGGGGCCTCTAACACTGAAGCTTTCTTT
CDR3: CASGGASNTEAFF
D: -
J: TRBJ1-1
V: TRBV7-2
size: -

DNA: TGTGCCAGCAGCGGGGACAGGGGTTACGAGCAGTACTTC
CDR3: CASSGDRGYEQYF
D: TRBD1
J: TRBJ2-7
V: TRBV9
size: -

DNA: TGTGCCAGCAGTTTTCTTCCCCGTGGGACTGGCACAGATACGCAGTATTTT
CDR3: CASSFLPRGTGTDTQYF
D: -
J: TRBJ2-3
V: TRBV28
size: -

DNA: TGTGCCAGCACCCCCTCGGGGGTTACGCAGTATTTT
CDR3: CASTPSGVTQYF
D: -
J: TRBJ2-3
V: TRBV12-3/TRBV12-4
size: few

DNA: TGTGCCAGCAGCGCGGTTAGCGGGAGTGGCAATGAGCAGTTCTTC
CDR3: CASSAVSGSGNEQFF
D: TRBD2
J: TRBJ2-1
V: TRBV9
size: -

DNA: TGTGCCAGCAGTTACTCGCAGCCTCACGAGCAGTACTTC
CDR3: CASSYSQPHEQYF
D: -
J: TRBJ2-7
V: TRBV6-2/TRBV6-3
size: -

DNA: TGTGCCAGCAGTTACTCGGGAGGCCCCAATCAGCCCCAGCATTTT
CDR3: CASSYSGGPNQPQHF
D: -
J: TRBJ1-5
V: TRBV6-5
size: -

DNA: TGCGCCAGCAGCTCTGTAAGCGGGAGGGACAATGAGCAGTTCTTC
CDR3: CASSSVSGRDNEQFF
D: TRBD2
J: TRBJ2-1
V: TRBV5-1
size: -

DNA: TGTGCCAGCAGCGTACAGGGCAGGGACGAGCAGTACTTC
CDR3: CASSVQGRDEQYF
D: -
J: TRBJ2-7
V: TRBV9
size: -

DNA: TGTGCCAGCAGTTCCCCCCCGGTTACCTATGGCTACACCTTC
CDR3: CASSSPPVTYGYTF
D: -
J: TRBJ1-2
V: TRBV12-3/TRBV12-4
size: few

DNA: TGTGCCAGCATGGGGGTGCGGGAGCAGTTCTTC
CDR3: CASMGVREQFF
D: -
J: TRBJ2-1
V: TRBV2
size: -

DNA: TGTGCCAGCAGTTATGGTTGGGCCCAGTACTTC
CDR3: CASSYGWAQYF
D: -
J: TRBJ2-5
V: TRBV6-5
size: -

DNA: TGCAGTGCTAGAGGGTCGCACCCTGGGGCCCTCCACTTT
CDR3: CSARGSHPGALHF
D: -
J: TRBJ1-6
V: TRBV20-1
size: few

DNA: TGTGCCAGCAGTGGGGGGCAAGATGAGCAGTTCTTC
CDR3: CASSGGQDEQFF
D: -
J: TRBJ2-1
V: TRBV27
size: -

DNA: TGTGCCAGCAGCTTAGTCGGGAGCACCCAAGAGACCCAGTACTTC
CDR3: CASSLVGSTQETQYF
D: -
J: TRBJ2-5
V: TRBV13
size: few

DNA: TGTGCCAGCAGACCCTCTCTGCTAGCCAAAAACATTCAGTACTTC
CDR3: CASRPSLLAKNIQYF
D: -
J: TRBJ2-4
V: TRBV12-3/TRBV12-4
size: -

DNA: TGCAGTGCTAGAGGGACTAGCGGGAGTGATGAGCAGTTCTTC
CDR3: CSARGTSGSDEQFF
D: TRBD2
J: TRBJ2-1
V: TRBV20-1
size: -

DNA: TGTGCCAGCAGTCCAAGCCCAGGGTACAATGAGCAGTTCTTC
CDR3: CASSPSPGYNEQFF
D: -
J: TRBJ2-1
V: TRBV27
size: -

DNA: TGCAGTGCGAGAATCTCAGGTCTCAGTAATTCACCCCTCCACTTT
CDR3: CSARISGLSNSPLHF
D: -
J: TRBJ1-6
V: TRBV20-1
size: -

DNA: TGTGCCAGCACCATGCGGGAGGTGCAATACGAGCAGTACTTC
CDR3: CASTMREVQYEQYF
D: TRBD2
J: TRBJ2-7
V: TRBV12-3/TRBV12-4
size: few

DNA: TGTGCCACCAAAGATAGGGACAGCGATAGAAGCTACACCTTC
CDR3: CATKDRDSDRSYTF
D: TRBD1
J: TRBJ1-2
V: TRBV15
size: -

DNA: TGTGCCAGCAGTTTAGAAGCGGGTTCCTACAATGAGCAGTTCTTC
CDR3: CASSLEAGSYNEQFF
D: -
J: TRBJ2-1
V: TRBV12-3/TRBV12-4
size: -

DNA: TGTGCCAGCTCACCATTGGCAGAGGTTGGGGGAATCTATGGCTACACCTTC
CDR3: CASSPLAEVGGIYGYTF
D: -
J: TRBJ1-2
V: TRBV18
size: -